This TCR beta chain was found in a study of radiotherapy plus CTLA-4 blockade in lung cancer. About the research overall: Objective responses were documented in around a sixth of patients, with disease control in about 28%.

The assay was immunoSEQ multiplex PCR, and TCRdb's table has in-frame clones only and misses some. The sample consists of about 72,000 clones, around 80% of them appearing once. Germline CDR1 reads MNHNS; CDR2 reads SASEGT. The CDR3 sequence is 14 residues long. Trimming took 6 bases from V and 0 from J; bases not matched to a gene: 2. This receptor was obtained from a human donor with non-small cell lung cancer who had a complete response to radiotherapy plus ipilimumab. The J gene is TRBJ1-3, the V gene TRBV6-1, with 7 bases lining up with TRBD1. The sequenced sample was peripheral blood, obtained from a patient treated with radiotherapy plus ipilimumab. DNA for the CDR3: TGTGCCAGCAGGGGACAGCTCTCTGGAAACACCATATATTTT. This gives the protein CASRGQLSGNTIYF.